A selection of T cell receptor beta chains follows, all from one sample in a study of T cell responses to AZD1222 COVID-19 vaccine. Data came from immunoSEQ multiplex PCR; TCRdb stores just in-frame clones and leaves some out. Here the sample spans 77,000 or so clones, approximately 90% being singletons. The sequenced sample was peripheral blood, obtained on day 0 of AZD1222 vaccination. The receptor set was obtained from an adult in good health. The CDR3 runs from the conserved cysteine through the conserved F or W. A D gene is named only where the DNA matches it firmly. Not every row has a clone size; where given, it reads once, few, many or a size class.

J: TRBJ2-3
D: NA
V: TRBV20-1
size: NA
DNA: TGCAGTGCTAGTGAGGGGGTAGTCGGAGATACGCAGTATTTT
CDR3: CSASEGVVGDTQYF

J: TRBJ2-4
D: TRBD2
V: TRBV28
size: few
DNA: TGTGCCAGCAGTTTCGGTCCCGGGCCTAGCGGGGCCAAAAACATTCAGTACTTC
CDR3: CASSFGPGPSGAKNIQYF

J: TRBJ2-1
D: NA
V: TRBV20-1
size: NA
DNA: TGCAGTGCTAGAGATCACCGGGGCATGGTCTTC
CDR3: CSARDHRGMVF

J: TRBJ2-7
D: TRBD1
V: TRBV18
size: few
DNA: TGTGCCAGCTCACGTCCCCCTGGGACAGGGTTCTACGAGCAGTACTTC
CDR3: CASSRPPGTGFYEQYF

J: TRBJ2-3
D: NA
V: TRBV5-1
size: NA
DNA: TGCGCCAGCAGCTTGGGCGGGGCGCACCAAGATACGCAGTATTTT
CDR3: CASSLGGAHQDTQYF

J: TRBJ1-5
D: NA
V: TRBV2
size: NA
DNA: TGTGCCAGCACAGAAGCGGCAGGGAGCAATCAGCCCCAGCATTTT
CDR3: CASTEAAGSNQPQHF

J: TRBJ2-7
D: NA
V: TRBV4-3
size: few
DNA: TGCGCCAGCAGCCAAAATCAGGGGACCTACGAGCAGTACTTC
CDR3: CASSQNQGTYEQYF

J: TRBJ2-1
D: TRBD2
V: TRBV4-3
size: NA
DNA: TGCGCCAGCAGCCAAGATTCGGGGGGGCCTGGGGAGCAGTTCTTC
CDR3: CASSQDSGGPGEQFF

J: TRBJ2-2
D: TRBD1
V: TRBV19
size: NA
DNA: TGTGCCAGTAGTACCCGGGACAGGGGTATCGCCGGGGAGCTGTTTTTT
CDR3: CASSTRDRGIAGELFF

J: TRBJ2-7
D: NA
V: TRBV10-3
size: NA
DNA: TGTGCCATCAGTGAGTCACTTACAGGGATTAGCTCCTACGAGCAGTACTTC
CDR3: CAISESLTGISSYEQYF

J: TRBJ1-6
D: NA
V: TRBV6-1
size: NA
DNA: TGTGCCAGCAGGGAAGACAGCCAGAATTCACCCCTCCACTTT
CDR3: CASREDSQNSPLHF

J: TRBJ2-3
D: TRBD2
V: TRBV29-1
size: NA
DNA: TGCAGCGTTGGGTCAGCGGGGGGTAATACGCAGTATTTT
CDR3: CSVGSAGGNTQYF

J: TRBJ2-1
D: TRBD1
V: TRBV5-5
size: NA
DNA: TGTGCCAGCAGCTTGGCCAGGACAGGGGGCCATGAGCAGTTCTTC
CDR3: CASSLARTGGHEQFF

J: TRBJ2-2
D: TRBD2
V: TRBV6-4
size: NA
DNA: TGTGCCAGCAGTGAAGCGGGGGGGGCCACCGGGGAGCTGTTTTTT
CDR3: CASSEAGGATGELFF

J: TRBJ1-4
D: NA
V: TRBV27
size: once
DNA: TGTGCCAGCAGTTTATCGGCGGCTGAAAAACTGTTTTTT
CDR3: CASSLSAAEKLFF

J: TRBJ2-5
D: TRBD2
V: TRBV11-3
size: NA
DNA: TGTGCCAGCAGTACAGGACTAGCGGGAGAGACCCAGTACTTC
CDR3: CASSTGLAGETQYF

J: TRBJ2-1
D: TRBD2
V: TRBV7-8
size: NA
DNA: TGTGCCAGCAGCTTAGTCCGGGACAGTGTACTAGCGGGGGGCTATGAGCAGTTCTTC
CDR3: CASSLVRDSVLAGGYEQFF

J: TRBJ2-3
D: TRBD2
V: TRBV7-2
size: NA
DNA: TGTGCCAGCAGCCAGGGGACTAGCGGGAGACGAGATACGCAGTATTTT
CDR3: CASSQGTSGRRDTQYF

J: TRBJ1-4
D: TRBD1
V: TRBV13
size: once
DNA: TGTGCCAGCAGCGGGGGGACAGGGTCGGGAAAACTGTTTTTT
CDR3: CASSGGTGSGKLFF

J: TRBJ2-5
D: NA
V: TRBV27
size: NA
DNA: TGTGCCAGCAGTCTATCCTTTATGTACCAAGAGACCCAGTACTTC
CDR3: CASSLSFMYQETQYF

J: TRBJ1-6
D: TRBD1
V: TRBV27
size: medium-sized
DNA: TGTGCCAGCACCGAAGGGACAGGGGGTGACTATAATTCACCCCTCCACTTT
CDR3: CASTEGTGGDYNSPLHF

J: TRBJ1-5
D: NA
V: TRBV18
size: NA
DNA: TGTGCCAGCTCAGCGGAAAAGGGGACGAGTCAGCCCCAGCATTTT
CDR3: CASSAEKGTSQPQHF

J: TRBJ2-5
D: TRBD2
V: TRBV3-1/TRBV3-2
size: NA
DNA: TGTGCCAGCAGCCCCCGGGGGGGCCGGGAGACCCAGTACTTC
CDR3: CASSPRGGRETQYF

J: TRBJ2-7
D: TRBD2
V: TRBV13
size: NA
DNA: TGTGCCAGCAGCCCAAGCGGGGAAACCTACGAGCAGTACTTC
CDR3: CASSPSGETYEQYF

J: TRBJ2-7
D: TRBD1
V: TRBV10-2
size: NA
DNA: TGCGCCAGCAGTGAGATTCGGACAGGTCGGGCTTCCCCCGAGCAGTACTTC
CDR3: CASSEIRTGRASPEQYF

J: TRBJ2-7
D: TRBD1
V: TRBV29-1
size: NA
DNA: TGCAGCGTCCCGGGGGACAGGGGAGGAGAGCAGTACTTC
CDR3: CSVPGDRGGEQYF

J: TRBJ2-2
D: TRBD1
V: TRBV28
size: NA
DNA: TGTGCCAGCAGTTTATGGACACTAGGACAGGGGCAGTCGAACACCGGGGAGCTGTTTTTT
CDR3: CASSLWTLGQGQSNTGELFF

J: TRBJ1-3
D: TRBD1
V: TRBV7-6
size: NA
DNA: TGTGCCAGCAGCTTAGACCCCGGGACAGGGGGCATTTCCGGAAACACCATATATTTT
CDR3: CASSLDPGTGGISGNTIYF

J: TRBJ2-7
D: TRBD1
V: TRBV6-6
size: NA
DNA: TGTGCCAGCAGTCCCATGACAGGGCCCCTCCGCTCCTACGAGCAGTACTTC
CDR3: CASSPMTGPLRSYEQYF

J: TRBJ2-1
D: NA
V: TRBV7-9
size: NA
DNA: TGTGCCAGCAGACTGGGCAATGAGCAGTTCTTC
CDR3: CASRLGNEQFF

J: TRBJ2-1
D: NA
V: TRBV19
size: NA
DNA: TGTGCCAGTAGTAAAGGCCCCCTCAATGAGCAGTTCTTC
CDR3: CASSKGPLNEQFF

J: TRBJ2-7
D: TRBD2
V: TRBV5-4
size: NA
DNA: TGTGCCAGCAGCTTGGGACTAGCGGGGGTGTCCTACGAGCAGTACTTC
CDR3: CASSLGLAGVSYEQYF

J: TRBJ1-1
D: TRBD1
V: TRBV5-1
size: NA
DNA: TGCGCCAGCAGCTTGGGAGGGACAGGGGTGTACACTGAAGCTTTCTTT
CDR3: CASSLGGTGVYTEAFF

J: TRBJ2-7
D: NA
V: TRBV12-3/TRBV12-4
size: NA
DNA: TGTGCCAGCAGTTTAGCAGGGGACGAGCAGTACTTC
CDR3: CASSLAGDEQYF

J: TRBJ2-3
D: NA
V: TRBV9
size: NA
DNA: TGTGCCAGTAAAAGGGACTCTACGCAGTATTTT
CDR3: CASKRDSTQYF

J: TRBJ1-2
D: NA
V: TRBV6-2/TRBV6-3
size: NA
DNA: TGTGCCAGCAGTTACTCCGCGACCTATGGCTACACCTTC
CDR3: CASSYSATYGYTF

J: TRBJ1-5
D: TRBD1
V: TRBV6-5
size: once
DNA: TGTGCCAGCAGTCGCGGGACAGGGGGCTCTTGGCATTTT
CDR3: CASSRGTGGSWHF

J: TRBJ2-7
D: NA
V: TRBV18
size: NA
DNA: TGTGCCAGCTCACCCCCGACAGGTGGGGGATACGAGCAGTACTTC
CDR3: CASSPPTGGGYEQYF

J: TRBJ1-1
D: NA
V: TRBV28
size: NA
DNA: TGTGCCAGCAGTTTATCCGGGGGCATAACTGAAGCTTTCTTT
CDR3: CASSLSGGITEAFF

J: TRBJ2-1
D: NA
V: TRBV19
size: NA
DNA: TGTGCCAGTAGGTTTGCAGGGAGCTCCTACAATGAGCAGTTCTTC
CDR3: CASRFAGSSYNEQFF

J: TRBJ2-2
D: NA
V: TRBV25-1
size: once
DNA: TGTGCCAGCCTTACCGGGACCTACACCGGGGAGCTGTTTTTT
CDR3: CASLTGTYTGELFF

J: TRBJ2-7
D: NA
V: TRBV11-2
size: NA
DNA: TGTGCCAGCAGCTTAGACGTCGGGTCCTACGAGCAGTACTTC
CDR3: CASSLDVGSYEQYF

J: TRBJ2-7
D: TRBD2
V: TRBV6-2/TRBV6-3
size: NA
DNA: TGTGCCAGCAGTTACACCGGGACTAGCGGTTACGAGCAGTACTTC
CDR3: CASSYTGTSGYEQYF

J: TRBJ2-1
D: NA
V: TRBV5-8
size: NA
DNA: TGTGCCAGCAGGCGCTCGGGCGGAATAGAGCAGTTCTTC
CDR3: CASRRSGGIEQFF

J: TRBJ1-1
D: TRBD1
V: TRBV7-3
size: NA
DNA: TGTGCCAGCAGCACCGGGACAGGGGGCACTGAAGCTTTCTTT
CDR3: CASSTGTGGTEAFF

J: TRBJ1-3
D: NA
V: TRBV4-2
size: NA
DNA: TGTGCCAGCAGCCAAACAGGGCCTGGAAACACCATATATTTT
CDR3: CASSQTGPGNTIYF

J: TRBJ1-5
D: TRBD1
V: TRBV28
size: once
DNA: TGTGCCAGCAGTTTAGGTTTTTTTCGACAGGGAAATCAGCCCCAGCATTTT
CDR3: CASSLGFFRQGNQPQHF

J: TRBJ2-7
D: TRBD1
V: TRBV5-6
size: NA
DNA: TGTGCCAGCAGCTCCCGGGACAGACAATACGAGCAGTACTTC
CDR3: CASSSRDRQYEQYF

J: TRBJ1-2
D: NA
V: TRBV7-8
size: NA
DNA: TGTGCCAGCAGCTTAGTTGGCAGTGGCTACACCTTC
CDR3: CASSLVGSGYTF

J: TRBJ2-1
D: NA
V: TRBV9
size: NA
DNA: TGTGCCAGCAGCGTAGGTTACAATGAGCAGTTCTTC
CDR3: CASSVGYNEQFF

J: TRBJ1-1
D: NA
V: TRBV28
size: NA
DNA: TGTGCCAGCGGTTCTCGGCGAGACACTGAAGCTTTCTTT
CDR3: CASGSRRDTEAFF

J: TRBJ2-1
D: TRBD2
V: TRBV27
size: NA
DNA: TGTGCCAGCACCCGTGGCGGGAGCTCCTACAATGAGCAGTTCTTC
CDR3: CASTRGGSSYNEQFF

J: TRBJ1-1
D: NA
V: TRBV2
size: NA
DNA: TGTGCCAGCAGTGAAGCACGGGCCAGGGGTCCGAACACTGAAGCTTTCTTT
CDR3: CASSEARARGPNTEAFF

J: TRBJ2-7
D: NA
V: TRBV20-1
size: few
DNA: TGCAGTGCTAGTCGCGACGGGAGTTTGGGCGAGCAGTACTTC
CDR3: CSASRDGSLGEQYF